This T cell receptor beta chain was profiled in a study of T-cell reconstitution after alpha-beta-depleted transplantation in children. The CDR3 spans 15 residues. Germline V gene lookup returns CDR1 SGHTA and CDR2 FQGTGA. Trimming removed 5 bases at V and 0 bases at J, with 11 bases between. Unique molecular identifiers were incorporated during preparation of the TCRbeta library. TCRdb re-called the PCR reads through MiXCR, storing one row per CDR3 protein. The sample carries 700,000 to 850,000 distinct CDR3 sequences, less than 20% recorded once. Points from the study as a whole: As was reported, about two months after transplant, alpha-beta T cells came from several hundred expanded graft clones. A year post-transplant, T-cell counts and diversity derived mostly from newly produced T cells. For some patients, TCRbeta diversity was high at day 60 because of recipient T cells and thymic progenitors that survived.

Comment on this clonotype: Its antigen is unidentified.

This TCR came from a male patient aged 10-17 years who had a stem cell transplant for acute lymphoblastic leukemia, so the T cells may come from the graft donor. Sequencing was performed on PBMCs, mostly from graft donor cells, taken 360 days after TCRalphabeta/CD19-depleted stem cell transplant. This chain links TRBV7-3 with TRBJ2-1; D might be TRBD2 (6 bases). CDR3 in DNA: TGTGCCAGCAGCATAGGGACTCACTCCTACAATGAGCAGTTCTTC. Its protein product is CASSIGTHSYNEQFF.